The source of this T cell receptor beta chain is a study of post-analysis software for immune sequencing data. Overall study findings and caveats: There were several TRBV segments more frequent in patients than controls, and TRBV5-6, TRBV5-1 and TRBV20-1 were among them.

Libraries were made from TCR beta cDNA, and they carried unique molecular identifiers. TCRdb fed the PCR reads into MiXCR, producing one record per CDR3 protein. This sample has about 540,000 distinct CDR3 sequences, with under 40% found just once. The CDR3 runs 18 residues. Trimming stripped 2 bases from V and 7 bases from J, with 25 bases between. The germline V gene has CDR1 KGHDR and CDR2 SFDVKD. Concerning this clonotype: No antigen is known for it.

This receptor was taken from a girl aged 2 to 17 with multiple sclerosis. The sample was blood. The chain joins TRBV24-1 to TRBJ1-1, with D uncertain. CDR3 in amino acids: CATSDSGQAASIPLEAFF. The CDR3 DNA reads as TGTGCCACCAGTGATTCGGGTCAGGCAGCATCGATCCCCCTTGAAGCTTTCTTT.